This T cell receptor beta chain appears in the sequencing data of a study of OX40 agonist ivuxolimab in advanced cancers. Study in general: Mean age 60 years, range about 23 to 80; around 80% male. It was permissible to have had prior anti-PD-1, anti-PD-L1 or anti-CTLA-4 therapy, and less than 45% had some.

Sequenced by immunoSEQ multiplex PCR; TCRdb stores in-frame clones only, minus some. The sample comprises about 69,000 clones, around 80% of which are singletons, and over 2% rests with the top ten. Trimming pared 0 bases from V and 1 base from J, leaving 3 bases between. The CDR3 spans 13 residues. Germline V lookup: CDR1 LNHNV, CDR2 YYDKDF (reference sequence). This clone is medium-sized by share. This specimen includes other DNA sequences encoding the same CDR3. This specimen was CD4+ or CD8+ T cells sorted from blood, taken in a trial of the OX40 agonist ivuxolimab. The TCR sequence derives from an adult with an advanced solid tumor such as melanoma, head and neck, liver or kidney cancer. The rearrangement links TRBV15 to TRBJ1-1; D ambiguous. This CDR3 is CATSREGNTEAFF. The CDR3 nucleotides are TGTGCCACCAGCAGAGAAGGGAACACTGAAGCTTTCTTT.